A selection of T cell receptor beta chains follows, all from one sample in a study of technical replicates of blood from a handful of donors. TCRdb keeps only in-frame clones here, not all; method: immunoSEQ multiplex PCR. This sample carries about 84,000 clones, 95% to 98% of them seen once, and the ten largest clones take roughly 0.16%. The specimen was T cells isolated from PBMCs. The receptors shown here come from a human donor in good health. The CDR3 runs from the conserved cysteine through the conserved F or W. The D gene is left open where the match is weak. Expanded clones are given a class, and other clones once, few, many or no size at all.

CDR3 protein: CASSAIMTATGELFF
CDR3 DNA: TGTGCCAGCAGTGCGATAATGACAGCCACCGGGGAGCTGTTTTTT
V gene: TRBV2
D gene: -
J gene: TRBJ2-2
CDR3 length: 15
clone size: -

CDR3 protein: CASSLTGPAVNEQFF
CDR3 DNA: TGTGCCAGCAGTTTAACAGGGCCGGCGGTTAATGAGCAGTTCTTC
V gene: TRBV28
D gene: -
J gene: TRBJ2-1
CDR3 length: 15
clone size: -

CDR3 protein: CASSVRGITGELFF
CDR3 DNA: TGCGCCAGCAGCGTGCGAGGGATCACCGGGGAGCTGTTTTTT
V gene: TRBV10-1
D gene: -
J gene: TRBJ2-2
CDR3 length: 14
clone size: -

CDR3 protein: CASDAGGTGELFF
CDR3 DNA: TGTGCCAGCGACGCAGGGGGCACCGGGGAGCTGTTTTTT
V gene: TRBV5-6
D gene: TRBD1
J gene: TRBJ2-2
CDR3 length: 13
clone size: -

CDR3 protein: CAISSGRDSYEQYF
CDR3 DNA: TGTGCCATCAGTAGCGGGAGGGACTCCTACGAGCAGTACTTC
V gene: TRBV10-3
D gene: TRBD2
J gene: TRBJ2-7
CDR3 length: 14
clone size: -

CDR3 protein: CASSEGSFEKINSNQPQHF
CDR3 DNA: TGTGCCAGCAGTGAAGGGTCTTTTGAGAAAATCAATAGCAATCAGCCCCAGCATTTT
V gene: TRBV6-1
D gene: -
J gene: TRBJ1-5
CDR3 length: 19
clone size: -

CDR3 protein: CASSLTTNEKLFF
CDR3 DNA: TGTGCCAGCAGCCTTACAACTAATGAAAAACTGTTTTTT
V gene: TRBV28
D gene: -
J gene: TRBJ1-4
CDR3 length: 13
clone size: -

CDR3 protein: CASRTLPSSIPLTGGLTFF
CDR3 DNA: TGTGCCAGCAGAACTCTTCCATCGTCGATACCATTGACGGGGGGTTTAACTTTCTTT
V gene: TRBV27
D gene: -
J gene: TRBJ1-1
CDR3 length: 19
clone size: once

CDR3 protein: CASSLPGQGYEQYF
CDR3 DNA: TGTGCCAGCAGCCTACCGGGACAGGGCTACGAGCAGTACTTC
V gene: TRBV14
D gene: TRBD1
J gene: TRBJ2-7
CDR3 length: 14
clone size: -

CDR3 protein: CASTETPYSNQPQHF
CDR3 DNA: TGTGCCAGTACCGAAACTCCTTATAGCAATCAGCCCCAGCATTTT
V gene: TRBV19
D gene: -
J gene: TRBJ1-5
CDR3 length: 15
clone size: -

CDR3 protein: CASSQQQGVPTNEQYF
CDR3 DNA: TGCGCCAGCAGCCAACAGCAGGGGGTGCCGACCAACGAGCAGTACTTC
V gene: TRBV4-1
D gene: TRBD1
J gene: TRBJ2-7
CDR3 length: 16
clone size: -

CDR3 protein: CASSPPISTDTQYF
CDR3 DNA: TGTGCCAGCTCACCACCCATCAGCACAGATACGCAGTATTTT
V gene: TRBV18
D gene: -
J gene: TRBJ2-3
CDR3 length: 14
clone size: -

CDR3 protein: CASGFSSLGLNYGYTF
CDR3 DNA: TGTGCTAGTGGTTTTTCAAGCCTAGGATTAAACTATGGCTACACCTTC
V gene: TRBV12-5
D gene: -
J gene: TRBJ1-2
CDR3 length: 16
clone size: -

CDR3 protein: CASSGSGFTDTQYF
CDR3 DNA: TGTGCCAGCAGCGGTAGCGGATTCACAGATACGCAGTATTTT
V gene: TRBV9
D gene: -
J gene: TRBJ2-3
CDR3 length: 14
clone size: -

CDR3 protein: CASSLGTAEEAFF
CDR3 DNA: TGTGCCAGCAGCCTCGGGACAGCGGAAGAAGCTTTCTTT
V gene: TRBV7-9
D gene: TRBD1
J gene: TRBJ1-1
CDR3 length: 13
clone size: -

CDR3 protein: CASSVGGGTPAQYF
CDR3 DNA: TGTGCCAGCAGCGTTGGCGGGGGGACACCGGCTCAGTACTTC
V gene: TRBV9
D gene: TRBD2
J gene: TRBJ2-4
CDR3 length: 14
clone size: -

CDR3 protein: CASSVESGNNQPQHF
CDR3 DNA: TGTGCCAGCAGTGTGGAGTCGGGAAACAATCAGCCCCAGCATTTT
V gene: TRBV6-4
D gene: -
J gene: TRBJ1-5
CDR3 length: 15
clone size: -

CDR3 protein: CASSYSLAGGAYEQYF
CDR3 DNA: TGTGCCAGCAGTTACTCACTAGCGGGGGGGGCATACGAGCAGTACTTC
V gene: TRBV6-5
D gene: TRBD2
J gene: TRBJ2-7
CDR3 length: 16
clone size: once

CDR3 protein: CASAGWNTEAFF
CDR3 DNA: TGTGCCAGCGCCGGGTGGAACACTGAAGCTTTCTTT
V gene: TRBV13
D gene: -
J gene: TRBJ1-1
CDR3 length: 12
clone size: few

CDR3 protein: CASRGDRYQETQYF
CDR3 DNA: TGCGCCAGCAGGGGCGACAGGTACCAAGAGACCCAGTACTTC
V gene: TRBV10-2
D gene: -
J gene: TRBJ2-5
CDR3 length: 14
clone size: -

CDR3 protein: CSVQRSETQYF
CDR3 DNA: TGCAGTGTCCAACGGTCAGAGACCCAGTACTTC
V gene: TRBV20-1
D gene: -
J gene: TRBJ2-5
CDR3 length: 11
clone size: -

CDR3 protein: CASSQTWDTGQFF
CDR3 DNA: TGTGCCAGCAGCCAGACCTGGGACACAGGTCAGTTCTTC
V gene: TRBV14
D gene: -
J gene: TRBJ2-1
CDR3 length: 13
clone size: -

CDR3 protein: CASSPWTGAGNTIYF
CDR3 DNA: TGCGCCAGCAGCCCCTGGACAGGCGCGGGAAACACCATATATTTT
V gene: TRBV4-1
D gene: TRBD1
J gene: TRBJ1-3
CDR3 length: 15
clone size: once

CDR3 protein: CASQQAGGTDTQYF
CDR3 DNA: TGTGCCAGCCAACAGGCAGGGGGCACAGATACGCAGTATTTT
V gene: TRBV19
D gene: -
J gene: TRBJ2-3
CDR3 length: 14
clone size: -

CDR3 protein: CASSSAGVTSTDTQYF
CDR3 DNA: TGTGCCAGCAGCTCGGCCGGGGTCACTAGCACAGATACGCAGTATTTT
V gene: TRBV7-8
D gene: -
J gene: TRBJ2-3
CDR3 length: 16
clone size: -

CDR3 protein: CASSLTAGLADYEQYF
CDR3 DNA: TGTGCCAGCAGTCTAACCGCGGGACTAGCGGACTACGAGCAGTACTTC
V gene: TRBV27
D gene: TRBD2
J gene: TRBJ2-7
CDR3 length: 16
clone size: -

CDR3 protein: CASSLRGGGVSYEQYF
CDR3 DNA: TGCGCCAGCAGCTTAAGGGGGGGAGGGGTGAGTTACGAGCAGTACTTC
V gene: TRBV5-1
D gene: -
J gene: TRBJ2-7
CDR3 length: 16
clone size: -

CDR3 protein: CASSLGGKNIQYF
CDR3 DNA: TGCGCCAGCAGCTTGGGAGGTAAAAACATTCAGTACTTC
V gene: TRBV5-1
D gene: -
J gene: TRBJ2-4
CDR3 length: 13
clone size: -

CDR3 protein: CSVEYWGGLKWEGFF
CDR3 DNA: TGCAGCGTTGAATACTGGGGGGGACTTAAATGGGAAGGGTTTTTT
V gene: TRBV29-1
D gene: -
J gene: TRBJ1-4
CDR3 length: 15
clone size: -

CDR3 protein: CASSAGLAGGVYNEQFF
CDR3 DNA: TGTGCCAGCAGCGCCGGACTAGCGGGGGGGGTTTACAATGAGCAGTTCTTC
V gene: TRBV9
D gene: TRBD2
J gene: TRBJ2-1
CDR3 length: 17
clone size: -

CDR3 protein: CASSVELAGHTGELFF
CDR3 DNA: TGTGCCAGCAGCGTAGAGCTAGCGGGACACACCGGGGAGCTGTTTTTT
V gene: TRBV9
D gene: TRBD2
J gene: TRBJ2-2
CDR3 length: 16
clone size: -

CDR3 protein: CASSLGEGSSAFF
CDR3 DNA: TGTGCCAGCAGCTTAGGCGAGGGCAGTTCGGCGTTTTTT
V gene: TRBV7-9
D gene: -
J gene: TRBJ1-4
CDR3 length: 13
clone size: -

CDR3 protein: CASSQVMPLGGDNYGYTF
CDR3 DNA: TGCGCCAGCAGCCAAGTTATGCCTTTGGGGGGGGATAACTATGGCTACACCTTC
V gene: TRBV4-1
D gene: -
J gene: TRBJ1-2
CDR3 length: 18
clone size: -

CDR3 protein: CATEDRGISNYGYTF
CDR3 DNA: TGTGCCACTGAGGACAGGGGGATATCTAACTATGGCTACACCTTC
V gene: TRBV15
D gene: TRBD1
J gene: TRBJ1-2
CDR3 length: 15
clone size: -

CDR3 protein: CASSLSAGAVYEQYF
CDR3 DNA: TGTGCCAGCAGCTTGTCCGCAGGGGCCGTCTACGAGCAGTACTTC
V gene: TRBV5-6
D gene: -
J gene: TRBJ2-7
CDR3 length: 15
clone size: -

CDR3 protein: CASSSVSKTPLDLPRMNTEAFF
CDR3 DNA: TGCGCCAGCAGCTCCGTCTCGAAGACCCCTTTAGACTTACCGCGTATGAACACTGAAGCTTTCTTT
V gene: TRBV4-1
D gene: -
J gene: TRBJ1-1
CDR3 length: 22
clone size: -

CDR3 protein: CASSEGRGLFYGYTF
CDR3 DNA: TGTGCCAGCAGTGAAGGAAGGGGCCTCTTCTATGGCTACACCTTC
V gene: TRBV6-1
D gene: -
J gene: TRBJ1-2
CDR3 length: 15
clone size: -